One T cell receptor (beta chain) is described in this entry. Its target is not known. Reprocessing the 5' RACE reads, TCRdb reports a single entry for every CDR3 protein and omits DNA. The table for this sample gives 130,000 to 150,000 distinct CDR3 sequences. This record comes from a study of T cells expressing NK-cell markers. Study results and limitations: Leadership of the CD3+CD56-NKG2C+ fraction also belonged to these clonotypes in several donors.

The source of this sequence is a man aged 18 to 35 in good health. The sample consisted of blood T cells: a sorted CD56 or NKG2C T cell subset, CD4+ or CD8+ T cells, or bulk PBMC T cells (not recorded which).

The CDR3 reads CASSFDRGGEKLFF. The rearrangement links TRBV5-1 to TRBJ1-4; the D gene TCRdb calls, TRBD1, cannot be checked with no DNA. Germline loops: CDR1 SGHRS, CDR2 YFSETQ. This CDR3 contains 14 residues.